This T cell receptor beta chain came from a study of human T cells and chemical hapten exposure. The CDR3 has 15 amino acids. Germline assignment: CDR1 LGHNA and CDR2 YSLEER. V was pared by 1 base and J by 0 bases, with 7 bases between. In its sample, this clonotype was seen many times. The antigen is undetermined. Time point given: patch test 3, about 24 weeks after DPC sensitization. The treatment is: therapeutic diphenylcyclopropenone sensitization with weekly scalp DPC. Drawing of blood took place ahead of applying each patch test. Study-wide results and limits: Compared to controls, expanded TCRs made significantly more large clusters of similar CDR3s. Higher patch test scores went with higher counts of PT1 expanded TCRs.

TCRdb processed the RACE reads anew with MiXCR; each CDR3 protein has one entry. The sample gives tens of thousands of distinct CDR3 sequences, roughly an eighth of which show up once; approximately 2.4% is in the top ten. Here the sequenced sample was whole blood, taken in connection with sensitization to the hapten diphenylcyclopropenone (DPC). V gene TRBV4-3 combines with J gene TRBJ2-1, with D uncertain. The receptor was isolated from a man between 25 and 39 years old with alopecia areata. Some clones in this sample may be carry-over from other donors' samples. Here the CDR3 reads CASSQGARSYNEQFF. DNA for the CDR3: TGCGCCAGCAGCCAAGGGGCCCGCTCCTACAATGAGCAGTTCTTC.